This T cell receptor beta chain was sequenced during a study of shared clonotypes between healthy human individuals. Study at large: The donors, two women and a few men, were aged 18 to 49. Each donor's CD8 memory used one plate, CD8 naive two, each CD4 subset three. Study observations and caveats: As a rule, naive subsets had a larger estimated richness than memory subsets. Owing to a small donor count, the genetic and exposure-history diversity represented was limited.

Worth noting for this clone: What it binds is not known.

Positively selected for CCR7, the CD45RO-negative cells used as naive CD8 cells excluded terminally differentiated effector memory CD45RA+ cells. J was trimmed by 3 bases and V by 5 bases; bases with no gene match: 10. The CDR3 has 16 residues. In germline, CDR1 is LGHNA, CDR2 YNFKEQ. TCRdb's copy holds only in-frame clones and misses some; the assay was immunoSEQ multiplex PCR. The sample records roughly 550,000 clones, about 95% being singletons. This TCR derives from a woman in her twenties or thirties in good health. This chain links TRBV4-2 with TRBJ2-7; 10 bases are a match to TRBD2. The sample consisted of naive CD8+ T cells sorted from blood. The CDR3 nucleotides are TGTGCCAGCAGCAAAGGGCTAGCGGGGGAGGACTACGAGCAGTACTTC. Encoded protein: CASSKGLAGEDYEQYF.